A single T cell receptor (beta chain) is shown here with its context. Its antigen is not known. It was CD45RO-negative cells, positively selected for CCR7, that made up naive CD8 cells, with terminally differentiated effector memory CD45RA+ cells excluded. The data derive from a study of shared clonotypes between healthy human individuals. Here immunoSEQ multiplex PCR was the method, and the copy in TCRdb shows in-frame clones only, minus some. This table has about 650,000 clones, just under 97% appearing once. Findings and limits, study-wide: Shared clonotypes: about 4.6% naive CD4, around 3.4% naive CD8, about 2.5% memory CD4, approximately 0.41% memory CD8.

The CDR3 has 14 amino acids. V lost 3 bases and J lost 5; bases outside the gene matches: 6. CDR1 is SNHLY, CDR2 FYNNEI, per germline. Source material: naive CD8+ T cells sorted from blood. The source is a woman aged 25-40 years in good health. The chain combines TRBV2 with TRBJ2-5; 7 bases line up with TRBD2. CDR3 DNA: TGTGCCAGCAGTGAGAGCGGGACGGCTGAGACCCAGTACTTC. This codes for CASSESGTAETQYF.